Listed below are T cell receptor beta chains from one sample, sequenced in a study of blood T cell repertoires in COVID-19. Sequencing was performed with immunoSEQ multiplex PCR; in TCRdb, only in-frame clones are kept and a portion is missing. Of approximately 210,000 clones detected, roughly 81% appear once; the ten largest clones hold 7.6%. The sequenced sample consisted of peripheral blood. These receptors originate from a woman aged 45-65 years with active or convalescent COVID-19. CDR3s include the opening cysteine and the closing phenylalanine or tryptophan. D genes are given only for firm matches. Size is omitted from some rows. Given values are once, few, many or a class for expanded clones.

v_call: TRBV5-4
j_call: TRBJ2-1
clone_size: .
d_call: .
cdr3_nt: TGTGCCAGCAGCTTGGAGGCAGGGCCCTACAATGAGCAGTTCTTC
cdr3_aa: CASSLEAGPYNEQFF

v_call: TRBV1
j_call: TRBJ2-5
clone_size: few
d_call: .
cdr3_nt: TGCACCAGCAGCCAATATCGGGAGACCCAGTACTTC
cdr3_aa: CTSSQYRETQYF

v_call: TRBV19
j_call: TRBJ1-1
clone_size: once
d_call: TRBD1
cdr3_nt: TGTGCCAGTATCTCATGGACAGGGGGTTACACTGAAGCTTTCTTT
cdr3_aa: CASISWTGGYTEAFF

v_call: TRBV9
j_call: TRBJ2-3
clone_size: .
d_call: TRBD2
cdr3_nt: TGTGCCAGCAGCGGCTATAGCGGGTTTAGCACAGATACGCAGTATTTT
cdr3_aa: CASSGYSGFSTDTQYF

v_call: TRBV5-1
j_call: TRBJ2-2
clone_size: .
d_call: TRBD1
cdr3_nt: TGCGCCAGCAGTTGGGGACAGGGGGCCAACGGGGAGCTGTTTTTT
cdr3_aa: CASSWGQGANGELFF

v_call: TRBV6-6
j_call: TRBJ1-2
clone_size: once
d_call: .
cdr3_nt: TGTGCCACCAACCTCAACGGGATCTACACCTTC
cdr3_aa: CATNLNGIYTF

v_call: TRBV7-3
j_call: TRBJ2-7
clone_size: many
d_call: TRBD2
cdr3_nt: TGTGCCAGCAGCTTAGCGGGAGGGGGCTACGAGCAGTACTTC
cdr3_aa: CASSLAGGGYEQYF

v_call: TRBV2
j_call: TRBJ2-3
clone_size: .
d_call: .
cdr3_nt: TGTGCCAGCAGTGAAGCTCCCGGCACAGATACGCAGTATTTT
cdr3_aa: CASSEAPGTDTQYF

v_call: TRBV25-1
j_call: TRBJ1-2
clone_size: .
d_call: TRBD1
cdr3_nt: TGTGCCAGCAGTGAGCCAGGGGGCAACTATGGCTACACCTTC
cdr3_aa: CASSEPGGNYGYTF

v_call: TRBV28
j_call: TRBJ2-3
clone_size: .
d_call: TRBD2
cdr3_nt: TGTGCCAGCACTCCGACCGGGAGGGCCACAGATACGCAGTATTTT
cdr3_aa: CASTPTGRATDTQYF

v_call: TRBV7-9
j_call: TRBJ1-4
clone_size: .
d_call: TRBD1
cdr3_nt: TGTGCCAGCAGCAAGACAGGGGGTTGGGGTTTTGGTAATGAAAAACTGTTTTTT
cdr3_aa: CASSKTGGWGFGNEKLFF

v_call: TRBV2
j_call: TRBJ2-3
clone_size: .
d_call: TRBD1
cdr3_nt: TGTGCCAGCAGTCGAGGGGGCATAAGGACAGATACGCAGTATTTT
cdr3_aa: CASSRGGIRTDTQYF

v_call: TRBV13
j_call: TRBJ2-1
clone_size: few
d_call: .
cdr3_nt: TGTGCCAGCAGCTTAGCCGACGGGGAGCAGTTCTTC
cdr3_aa: CASSLADGEQFF

v_call: TRBV23-1
j_call: TRBJ1-5
clone_size: .
d_call: TRBD1
cdr3_nt: TGCGCCAGCAGTCAATCGGACAGGGGATGCAATCAGCCCCAGCATTTT
cdr3_aa: CASSQSDRGCNQPQHF

v_call: TRBV4-1
j_call: TRBJ1-1
clone_size: .
d_call: TRBD1
cdr3_nt: TGCGCCAGCAGCCAAAGGACAGGCGCAATGAACACTGAAGCTTTCTTT
cdr3_aa: CASSQRTGAMNTEAFF

v_call: TRBV5-1
j_call: TRBJ1-1
clone_size: .
d_call: .
cdr3_nt: TGCGCCAGCAGTGAGGGATCAATCTACACTGAAGCTTTCTTT
cdr3_aa: CASSEGSIYTEAFF

v_call: TRBV4-1
j_call: TRBJ2-7
clone_size: .
d_call: TRBD2
cdr3_nt: TGCGCCAGCAGCCTTGGGACTAGCGGGGCCTACGAGCAGTACTTC
cdr3_aa: CASSLGTSGAYEQYF

v_call: TRBV5-1
j_call: TRBJ1-1
clone_size: .
d_call: .
cdr3_nt: TGCGCCAGCAGCTCGGGAGTTAATCTGAACACTGAAGCTTTCTTT
cdr3_aa: CASSSGVNLNTEAFF

v_call: TRBV30
j_call: TRBJ1-6
clone_size: .
d_call: .
cdr3_nt: TGTGCCTGGAGTGGGGGAGGGAGGTCACCCCTCCACTTT
cdr3_aa: CAWSGGGRSPLHF

v_call: TRBV6-5
j_call: TRBJ1-3
clone_size: .
d_call: TRBD1
cdr3_nt: TGTGCCAGCAGCCGGGACAGGGATGGTGGAAACACCATATATTTT
cdr3_aa: CASSRDRDGGNTIYF

v_call: TRBV4-1
j_call: TRBJ2-5
clone_size: .
d_call: .
cdr3_nt: TGCGCCAGCAGCCAAGACAGGGTACAAGAGACCCAGTACTTC
cdr3_aa: CASSQDRVQETQYF

v_call: TRBV7-9
j_call: TRBJ2-4
clone_size: .
d_call: .
cdr3_nt: TGTGCCAGCAGCTTCGACGGGGGGCCCGCCTTAGCCAAAAACATTCAGTACTTC
cdr3_aa: CASSFDGGPALAKNIQYF

v_call: TRBV28
j_call: TRBJ1-2
clone_size: .
d_call: .
cdr3_nt: TGTGCCAGCAGCCTAGGACAGAGCTATGGCTACACCTTC
cdr3_aa: CASSLGQSYGYTF

v_call: TRBV7-9
j_call: TRBJ2-3
clone_size: .
d_call: .
cdr3_nt: TGTGCCAGCAGCTTGGGAGTAAGCACAGATACGCAGTATTTT
cdr3_aa: CASSLGVSTDTQYF

v_call: TRBV10-3
j_call: TRBJ1-2
clone_size: .
d_call: .
cdr3_nt: TGTGCCATCAGTGAGTCGCTAAACTGTTCCGTGTGCGGCTACACCTTC
cdr3_aa: CAISESLNCSVCGYTF

v_call: TRBV28
j_call: TRBJ1-6
clone_size: .
d_call: .
cdr3_nt: TGTGCCAGCAGCCCTTCGACGGGGACAAGCTCACCCCTCCACTTT
cdr3_aa: CASSPSTGTSSPLHF

v_call: TRBV19
j_call: TRBJ1-1
clone_size: .
d_call: TRBD1
cdr3_nt: TGTGCCAGTAGTTTAAGGACAGGGAACACTGAAGCTTTCTTT
cdr3_aa: CASSLRTGNTEAFF

v_call: TRBV11-2
j_call: TRBJ1-5
clone_size: .
d_call: .
cdr3_nt: TGTGCCAGCAGCTTAGATTCAGGCCTCAATCAGCCCCAGCATTTT
cdr3_aa: CASSLDSGLNQPQHF

v_call: TRBV19
j_call: TRBJ2-7
clone_size: once
d_call: .
cdr3_nt: TGTGCCAGTAGTATAGGGGATACGGGAGTCGAGCAGTACTTC
cdr3_aa: CASSIGDTGVEQYF

v_call: TRBV10-3
j_call: TRBJ2-2
clone_size: few
d_call: TRBD2
cdr3_nt: TGTGCCATCAGTACGGGACTAGCGGGAGTTTTCACCGGGGAGCTGTTTTTT
cdr3_aa: CAISTGLAGVFTGELFF

v_call: TRBV19
j_call: TRBJ1-5
clone_size: once
d_call: .
cdr3_nt: TGTGCCAGTAGTATAGGAGGCGGTTATAGCAATCAGCCCCAGCATTTT
cdr3_aa: CASSIGGGYSNQPQHF

v_call: TRBV11-3
j_call: TRBJ2-7
clone_size: .
d_call: .
cdr3_nt: TGTGCCAGCAGCTTAGAGGGGGGTAATAGGAACGAGCAGTACTTC
cdr3_aa: CASSLEGGNRNEQYF

v_call: TRBV7-6
j_call: TRBJ2-7
clone_size: .
d_call: .
cdr3_nt: TGTGCCAGCAGCTTAGCCGTCGGCGAGCAGTACTTC
cdr3_aa: CASSLAVGEQYF

v_call: TRBV11-2
j_call: TRBJ1-5
clone_size: .
d_call: .
cdr3_nt: TGTGCCAGCAGCTTAGGGCAGGGTGGGCAGCCCCAGCATTTT
cdr3_aa: CASSLGQGGQPQHF

v_call: TRBV6-1
j_call: TRBJ2-1
clone_size: .
d_call: TRBD1
cdr3_nt: TGTGCCAGCAGTGAGAGTAGAGGGGGCCGCAATGAGCAGTTCTTC
cdr3_aa: CASSESRGGRNEQFF

v_call: TRBV7-3
j_call: TRBJ2-1
clone_size: few
d_call: .
cdr3_nt: TGTGCCAGCAGCTTAACGCTAGCGTCGAATGAGCAGTTCTTC
cdr3_aa: CASSLTLASNEQFF

v_call: TRBV7-9
j_call: TRBJ1-5
clone_size: .
d_call: .
cdr3_nt: TGTGCCAGCAGCTTGGGCAGGGGAAACAATCAGCCCCAGCATTTT
cdr3_aa: CASSLGRGNNQPQHF

v_call: TRBV5-4
j_call: TRBJ2-2
clone_size: .
d_call: .
cdr3_nt: TGTGCCAGCAGCTGGACAGTGAACACCGGGGAGCTGTTTTTT
cdr3_aa: CASSWTVNTGELFF

v_call: TRBV9
j_call: TRBJ2-1
clone_size: .
d_call: .
cdr3_nt: TGTGCCAGCAGCGTAGGGAAAGGGGGTGGCTCCTACAATGAGCAGTTCTTC
cdr3_aa: CASSVGKGGGSYNEQFF

v_call: TRBV2
j_call: TRBJ2-3
clone_size: .
d_call: .
cdr3_nt: TGTGCCAGCAGTGAAGGAGGGATTACGCAGTATTTT
cdr3_aa: CASSEGGITQYF

v_call: TRBV27
j_call: TRBJ1-4
clone_size: once
d_call: .
cdr3_nt: TGTGCCAGCAGTTTCCAGGGCGCTAATGAAAAACTGTTTTTT
cdr3_aa: CASSFQGANEKLFF

v_call: TRBV7-9
j_call: TRBJ1-6
clone_size: once
d_call: .
cdr3_nt: TGTGCCAGCAGCCCCAAAGGACAGTATAATTCACCCCTCCACTTT
cdr3_aa: CASSPKGQYNSPLHF

v_call: TRBV6-5
j_call: TRBJ1-2
clone_size: .
d_call: .
cdr3_nt: TGTGCCAGCAGTTACACTCCCACCCACAGGGCAGGTGGCTACACCTTC
cdr3_aa: CASSYTPTHRAGGYTF

v_call: TRBV5-1
j_call: TRBJ1-1
clone_size: few
d_call: .
cdr3_nt: TGCGCCAGCAGCCAACAGGGAATTAACACTGAAGCTTTCTTT
cdr3_aa: CASSQQGINTEAFF

v_call: TRBV28
j_call: TRBJ1-2
clone_size: .
d_call: .
cdr3_nt: TGTGCCAGCAGCTCCCTGGACAGCTACTATGGCTACACCTTC
cdr3_aa: CASSSLDSYYGYTF

v_call: TRBV5-4
j_call: TRBJ2-1
clone_size: .
d_call: TRBD2
cdr3_nt: TGTGCCAGCAGCTTGTCCCGCGGGGGTCAATACAATGAGCAGTTCTTC
cdr3_aa: CASSLSRGGQYNEQFF

v_call: TRBV2
j_call: TRBJ2-6
clone_size: .
d_call: .
cdr3_nt: TGTGCCAGCACCAGGGATGCCAACGTCCTGACTTTC
cdr3_aa: CASTRDANVLTF

v_call: TRBV18
j_call: TRBJ1-5
clone_size: .
d_call: .
cdr3_nt: TGTGCCAGCTCACCACCGAACAGGGAGACTCAGCCCCAGCATTTT
cdr3_aa: CASSPPNRETQPQHF

v_call: TRBV6-6
j_call: TRBJ2-3
clone_size: once
d_call: TRBD2
cdr3_nt: TGTGCCAGCAGTCGCGGACTAGCGGCTTCTAGCACAGATACGCAGTATTTT
cdr3_aa: CASSRGLAASSTDTQYF

v_call: TRBV6-6
j_call: TRBJ2-7
clone_size: .
d_call: TRBD2
cdr3_nt: TGTGCCAGCAGTTACGGCGGGAGAGATGGCTACGAGCAGTACTTC
cdr3_aa: CASSYGGRDGYEQYF

v_call: TRBV12-5
j_call: TRBJ1-5
clone_size: few
d_call: .
cdr3_nt: TGTGCTAGTGGTTTTTATCCCGGGTCTCGGGAGTATAGCAATCAGCCCCAGCATTTT
cdr3_aa: CASGFYPGSREYSNQPQHF

v_call: TRBV27
j_call: TRBJ2-7
clone_size: few
d_call: .
cdr3_nt: TGTGCCAGCAGGGCCACCTCCATCATCTACGAGCAGTACTTC
cdr3_aa: CASRATSIIYEQYF

v_call: TRBV6-6
j_call: TRBJ1-5
clone_size: many
d_call: TRBD1
cdr3_nt: TGTGCCAGCAGTTACCAGGGGGCTTACCAGCCCCAGCATTTT
cdr3_aa: CASSYQGAYQPQHF

v_call: TRBV7-6
j_call: TRBJ1-1
clone_size: .
d_call: .
cdr3_nt: TGTGCCAGCAGCTTTAATTCGAACACTGAAGCTTTCTTT
cdr3_aa: CASSFNSNTEAFF

v_call: TRBV5-1
j_call: TRBJ2-1
clone_size: .
d_call: TRBD2
cdr3_nt: TGCGCCAGCAGCTTCCTAGCGGGAGTAGAGAATGAGCAGTTCTTC
cdr3_aa: CASSFLAGVENEQFF

v_call: TRBV28
j_call: TRBJ1-1
clone_size: .
d_call: .
cdr3_nt: TGTGCCAGCAGTTTAGGCGGGGCTCAAGGTTTGAACACTGAAGCTTTCTTT
cdr3_aa: CASSLGGAQGLNTEAFF

v_call: TRBV27
j_call: TRBJ1-4
clone_size: .
d_call: TRBD1
cdr3_nt: TGTGCCAGCAGTTTCCTGTCCCAGGGGGCGCAGGCTAATGAAAAACTGTTTTTT
cdr3_aa: CASSFLSQGAQANEKLFF

v_call: TRBV10-3
j_call: TRBJ1-5
clone_size: .
d_call: TRBD1
cdr3_nt: TGTGCCATCAGTACTACAGGGGGTTATAGCAATCAGCCCCAGCATTTT
cdr3_aa: CAISTTGGYSNQPQHF

v_call: TRBV5-1
j_call: TRBJ2-1
clone_size: .
d_call: .
cdr3_nt: TGCGCCAGCAGCTTGGAAGGGGGGGTCGTGGATGAGCAGTTCTTC
cdr3_aa: CASSLEGGVVDEQFF

v_call: TRBV7-2
j_call: TRBJ1-6
clone_size: .
d_call: TRBD1
cdr3_nt: TGTGCCAGCGCTCTGGGACAGCACTATAATTCACCCCTCCACTTT
cdr3_aa: CASALGQHYNSPLHF